The 31 T cell receptor beta chains listed next were all sequenced from one sample in a study of blood T cell repertoires in COVID-19. Measured with immunoSEQ multiplex PCR; TCRdb has only the in-frame clones, and not every one. The data contain fewer than 85,000 clones, about 82% of them singletons. Sequenced input: peripheral blood. All receptors come from a woman of 80 years or more with active or convalescent COVID-19.

The chain has TRBV7-2 and TRBJ2-7; TRBD2 matches 14 bases. The J segment lost 3 bases and the V segment lost 4 bases, leaving 8 bases of the junction unmatched. Germline V gives CDR1 SGHTA, CDR2 FQGNSA. The length of the CDR3 is 17 residues. As DNA, the CDR3 is TGTGCCAGCAGCTCGAGGACTAGCGGGGGGCTGAGCTACGAGCAGTACTTC. Amino acids: CASSSRTSGGLSYEQYF.

Details on this clone: The sample carries other DNA sequences with the same CDR3. V and J are TRBV5-1 and TRBJ2-5; the match to TRBD1 covers 7 bases. The CDR3 runs 14 residues. V shed 0 bases and J 2 bases; nucleotides not matched to a gene: 1. CDR1 is SGHRS, CDR2 YFSETQ, per germline. CDR3: CASSLVTGQETQYF. The CDR3 coding sequence is TGCGCCAGCAGCTTGGTGACAGGGCAAGAGACCCAGTACTTC. The full variable domain, with the rest looked up from reference TRBV5-1 and TRBJ2-5, is KAGVTQTPRYLIKTRGQQVTLSCSPISGHRSVSWYQQTPGQGLQFLFEYFSETQRNKGNFPGRFSGRQFSNSRSEMNVSTLELGDSALYLCASSLVTGQETQYFGPGTRLLVL.

The chain carries TRBV5-1 and TRBJ2-3; D gene ambiguous. Germline-derived CDR1 and CDR2 are SGHRS and YFSETQ. V was pared by 2 bases and J by 5 bases, with 9 bases between. The CDR3 loop spans 13 amino acids. This CDR3 reads CASSFPGLDTQYF. The CDR3 DNA is TGCGCCAGCAGCTTCCCAGGATTAGATACGCAGTATTTT.

V gene TRBV12-5 combines with J gene TRBJ2-7; possible D gene TRBD1, 5 bases. This CDR3 spans 14 amino acids. V lost 5 bases to trimming and J lost 0 bases, with 11 bases between them. Germline-derived CDR1 and CDR2 are LGHNT and FRNRAP. The CDR3 protein is CASGPQGTSYEQYF. Written as DNA, the CDR3 is TGTGCTAGTGGTCCCCAGGGTACCTCCTACGAGCAGTACTTC.

This clone was detected once. This rearrangement joins TRBV30 to TRBJ2-1, with 10 bases that match TRBD2. This CDR3 is 15 amino acids long. Germline V lookup: CDR1 GTSNPN, CDR2 SVGIG (reference sequence). Trimming cost V 5 bases and J 2 bases; bases outside gene matches: 6. As DNA, the CDR3 is TGTGCCTGGTTGAGGACTAGCGGAGCCTACAATGAGCAGTTCTTC. Amino acid sequence: CAWLRTSGAYNEQFF.

The V call is TRBV19, the J call TRBJ1-2, with 9 bases that match TRBD1. The CDR3 extends over 15 amino acids. Germline-derived CDR1 and CDR2 are LNHDA and SQIVND (reference sequence). The V segment lost 1 base and the J segment 5 bases; nucleotides outside the gene matches: 5. CDR3 bases: TGTGCCAGTAGTATAGGCCTGGGACAGGGATATGGCTACACCTTC. It codes for CASSIGLGQGYGYTF.

The chain carries TRBV18 and TRBJ2-3; 13 bases are shared with TRBD2. Germline CDR1 is KGHSH and CDR2 is LQKENI. V shed 5 bases, J shed 4 bases, and the junction held 6 bases outside the gene matches. This CDR3 spans 16 amino acids. The CDR3 loop reads CASSDGLAGAADTQYF. The CDR3 DNA follows: TGTGCCAGCTCAGATGGACTAGCGGGAGCCGCAGATACGCAGTATTTT.

V is TRBV28 and J is TRBJ1-2; possible D gene TRBD1, 5 bases. In germline, CDR1 is MDHEN, CDR2 SYDVKM. V dropped 3 bases and J dropped 1 base, with 21 bases sitting between them. CDR3 length equals 18 residues. This chain's CDR3 is CASSFPPHETVSNYGYTF. The CDR3 DNA reads as TGTGCCAGCAGTTTTCCCCCCCACGAGACAGTCAGTAACTATGGCTACACCTTC.

The V call is TRBV7-8, the J call TRBJ1-5; 9 nucleotides line up with TRBD1. Germline V gene data show CDR1 as SGHVS and CDR2 as FQNEAQ. With V trimmed by 7 bases and J by 6 bases, 13 bases remained unmatched. The CDR3 extends over 16 amino acids. CDR3 sequence (DNA): TGTGCCAGCACCCCAAGGGACAGGGTCGTAGGTCAGCCCCAGCATTTT. Protein: CASTPRDRVVGQPQHF.

This clone was picked up a small number of times. J is TRBJ1-4 and V is TRBV28, with D possibly being TRBD1 (6 bases). V was shortened by 6 bases and J by 4 bases, with 21 bases between the two germline ends. The CDR3 covers 17 residues. Germline lookup yields CDR1 MDHEN and CDR2 SYDVKM. The DNA for the CDR3 is TGTGCCAGCAGGACCCCCGATGCAGGACAGTTTAATGAAAAACTGTTTTTT. Translated, it gives CASRTPDAGQFNEKLFF.

In DNA form, the CDR3 reads TGCAGTGCTAGTAAGAGCGTTAGATGGCGGGATAAGACCCAGTACTTC. Residues: CSASKSVRWRDKTQYF. The genes are TRBV20-1 and TRBJ2-5; maybe TRBD2 (6 bases). V shed 3 bases and J shed 6 bases, with 23 bases lying between them. CDR3 length: 16 amino acids. Germline CDR1 DFQATT, CDR2 SNEGSKA (reference sequence).

V gene TRBV5-1 combines with J gene TRBJ2-5; possible D gene TRBD1, 6 bases. Germline V lookup: CDR1 SGHRS, CDR2 YFSETQ. The CDR3 runs to 14 residues. V dropped 1 base and J dropped 2 bases, with 9 bases sitting between them. CDR3 DNA sequence: TGCGCCAGCAGCTTGTGGGGGCGTCAAGAGACCCAGTACTTC. It translates to CASSLWGRQETQYF.

The chain employs TRBV19 and TRBJ2-7; 9 nucleotides line up with TRBD1. The CDR3 is 15 residues long. J lost 2 bases, V lost 5 bases, and 7 bases had no gene match. The V gene's germline CDR1 is LNHDA and CDR2 SQIVND (reference sequence). The CDR3 protein is CASSPSGTGTYEQYF. As DNA, the CDR3 is TGTGCCAGTAGTCCATCCGGGACAGGGACCTACGAGCAGTACTTC.

The V and J genes are TRBV18 and TRBJ1-5; 7 nucleotides agree with TRBD1. This CDR3 comprises 15 residues. Trimming cost V 4 bases and J 3 bases; bases outside gene matches: 6. Germline V gene data show CDR1 as KGHSH and CDR2 as LQKENI. Here the CDR3 reads CASSLLTGTNQPQHF. The CDR3 bases are TGTGCCAGCTCACTCCTGACAGGGACCAATCAGCCCCAGCATTTT. Complete variable domain (other parts from reference TRBV18 and TRBJ1-5): NAGVMQNPRHLVRRRGQEARLRCSPMKGHSHVYWYRQLPEEGLKFMVYLQKENIIDESGMPKERFSAEFPKEGPSILRIQQVVRGDSAAYFCASSLLTGTNQPQHFGDGTRLSIL.

This chain joins TRBV10-3 and TRBJ1-2, with 10 bases matching TRBD1. CDR3 length equals 15 residues. Germline V gives CDR1 ENHRY, CDR2 SYGVKD. Trimming cost V 4 bases and J 5 bases; bases outside gene matches: 7. CDR3 bases: TGTGCCATCAGTGCTATCCCGGGACAGGGGTATGGCTACACCTTC. It encodes CAISAIPGQGYGYTF.

The chain is built from TRBV5-8 and TRBJ2-5; 8 bases align to TRBD2. Trimming at V came to 2 bases and at J to 4 bases, leaving 10 bases not matched to a gene. The length of the CDR3 is 16 residues. CDR1 SGHTS and CDR2 YDEGEE come from the germline V gene. In nucleotides, the CDR3 is TGTGCCAGCAGCTTTTCCGGGGGGGCCTGGGGAGAGACCCAGTACTTC. This gives the protein CASSFSGGAWGETQYF.

This clone has just a few counts. The chain uses TRBV3-1 (or the pseudogene TRBV3-2) and TRBJ1-3; 7 bases fit TRBD1. The junction had 7 bases not matched to a gene; V was cut back by 0 bases and J by 8 bases. CDR3 size: 15 residues. Germline CDR1 LGHDT, CDR2 YNNKEL (reference sequence). CDR3 nucleotides: TGTGCCAGCAGCCAAGATCCGACAGGGACGGACACCATATATTTT. Residues: CASSQDPTGTDTIYF.

This rearrangement joins TRBV19 to TRBJ2-7; D might be TRBD1 (6 bases). Germline V gene data show CDR1 as LNHDA and CDR2 as SQIVND (reference sequence). This CDR3 spans 15 amino acids. V was pared by 6 bases and J by 4 bases, with 19 bases between. This CDR3 is CASSSNPDRTYEQYF. CDR3 sequence (DNA): TGTGCCAGTAGCTCAAACCCCGACAGGACGTACGAGCAGTACTTC.

The chain has TRBV7-2 and TRBJ1-3; 9 nucleotides align to TRBD1. The CDR3 length is 16 residues. CDR1 and CDR2 (germline): SGHTA, FQGNSA. V was clipped by 3 bases and J by 5 bases; unmatched bases: 8. Here the CDR3 reads CASSLIPGQGRNTIYF. CDR3 DNA sequence: TGTGCCAGCAGCTTGATACCGGGACAGGGAAGAAACACCATATATTTT.

This clone occurred once. The chain joins TRBV16 to TRBJ1-1, with no clear D. The CDR3 extends over 13 amino acids. V gave up 1 base and J gave up 1 base, with 4 bases separating them. Germline values: CDR1 KGHSY, CDR2 FQNENV. The CDR3 loop reads CASSQFRNTEAFF. CDR3 DNA: TGTGCCAGCAGCCAATTTAGGAACACTGAAGCTTTCTTT. Filled out from reference TRBV16 and TRBJ1-1, the complete variable domain reads GEEVAQTPKHLVRGEGQKAKLYCAPIKGHSYVFWYQQVLKNEFKFLISFQNENVFDETGMPKERFSAKCLPNSPCSLEIQATKLEDSAVYFCASSQFRNTEAFFGQGTRLTVV.

This clone has a handful of counts. The chain has TRBV2 and TRBJ2-3, with 7 bases lining up with TRBD2. This CDR3 is 15 amino acids long. Germline CDR1 reads SNHLY; CDR2 reads FYNNEI. V dropped 1 base and J dropped 5; count of bases not matched to a gene: 6. CDR3: CASSEVGGSGDTQYF. CDR3 sequence (DNA): TGTGCCAGCAGTGAAGTCGGCGGGAGTGGAGATACGCAGTATTTT.

This clone appeared once. The chain combines TRBV12-3 or TRBV12-4 with TRBJ1-2; 7 nucleotides line up with TRBD1. V gave up 8 bases and J gave up 8 bases; unmatched junction bases: 11. The CDR3 consists of 13 residues. CDR3 nucleotides: TGTGCCAGCGGACGACAGGGTAATCGGGGCTACACCTTC. Its translation is CASGRQGNRGYTF.

This chain joins TRBV3-1 (or the pseudogene TRBV3-2) and TRBJ1-2; D might be TRBD1 (5 bases). V was shortened by 4 bases and J by 5 bases, with 14 bases between the two germline ends. This CDR3 has 14 amino acids. Germline V lookup: CDR1 LGHDT, CDR2 YNNKEL (reference sequence). CDR3 region: CASSLRDSSYGYTF. The CDR3 DNA reads TGTGCCAGCAGCCTCCGGGACTCATCGTATGGCTACACCTTC.

V usage is TRBV19 and J usage is TRBJ2-7, with a possible D match to TRBD2 (6 bases). CDR1 is LNHDA and CDR2 is SQIVND in the germline V gene (reference sequence). V was pared by 6 bases and J by 2 bases, with 17 bases between. The CDR3 is made up of 15 amino acids. The chain's CDR3 is CASRSGDSRAYEQYF. As DNA, the CDR3 is TGTGCCAGTAGGAGTGGGGACTCCAGAGCCTACGAGCAGTACTTC. Full variable domain (missing parts from reference TRBV19 and TRBJ2-7): DGGITQSPKYLFRKEGQNVTLSCEQNLNHDAMYWYRQDPGQGLRLIYYSQIVNDFQKGDIAEGYSVSREKKESFPLTVTSAQKNPTAFYLCASRSGDSRAYEQYFGPGTRLTVT.

The V gene is TRBV19, the J gene TRBJ1-2, with D possibly matching TRBD1 (6 bases). Between the trimmed V and J ends, which lost 6 bases and 3 bases, there was a span of 11 bases. This CDR3 spans 13 amino acids. In germline, CDR1 is LNHDA, CDR2 SQIVND (reference sequence). The CDR3 reads CASSPEGDYGYTF. The DNA of the CDR3 is TGTGCCAGTAGCCCTGAGGGGGACTATGGCTACACCTTC.

The chain uses TRBV11-3 and TRBJ2-2; D is undetermined. The CDR3 consists of 15 residues. The V end lost 5 bases, the J end lost 1 base, and 11 bases lay between the germline ends. Germline CDR1 is SGHNT and CDR2 is YENEEA. The CDR3 DNA reads as TGTGCCAGCAGCCCCTTCAGTGGGAACACCGGGGAGCTGTTTTTT. Amino acids: CASSPFSGNTGELFF.

The chain recombines TRBV19 with TRBJ1-4; 10 bases are a match to TRBD1. V lost 9 bases to trimming and J lost 0 bases; unmatched junction nucleotides: 4. Germline CDR1 and CDR2: LNHDA and SQIVND (reference sequence). The length of the CDR3 is 15 residues. The CDR3 here is CASRDRGATNEKLFF. The CDR3 DNA reads TGTGCCAGCCGGGACAGGGGCGCAACTAATGAAAAACTGTTTTTT.

The genes are TRBV20-1 and TRBJ1-3; D not resolved. V was trimmed by 3 bases and J by 6 bases, leaving 6 bases between them. This CDR3 spans 11 amino acids. CDR1 is DFQATT, CDR2 SNEGSKA, per germline (reference sequence). CDR3: CSASLLNTIYF. CDR3 sequence (DNA): TGCAGTGCTAGTTTATTAAACACCATATATTTT.

The chain has TRBV5-1 and TRBJ1-6; weak D call: TRBD1 (6 bases). This CDR3 region has 14 residues. Germline V lookup: CDR1 SGHRS, CDR2 YFSETQ. With 1 base removed from V and 7 bases from J, the gap between germline ends came to 9 bases. The DNA for the CDR3 is TGCGCCAGCAGCTTGTTAACAGGGAATTCACCCCTCCACTTT. Amino acids: CASSLLTGNSPLHF. The whole variable domain, filled in from reference TRBV5-1 and TRBJ1-6, reads KAGVTQTPRYLIKTRGQQVTLSCSPISGHRSVSWYQQTPGQGLQFLFEYFSETQRNKGNFPGRFSGRQFSNSRSEMNVSTLELGDSALYLCASSLLTGNSPLHFGNGTRLTVT.

The V and J genes are TRBV7-2 and TRBJ2-7; 7 positions agree with TRBD1. V gave up 5 bases and J gave up 1 base; unmatched junction bases: 17. This CDR3 is built from 18 residues. The germline CDR1 and CDR2 sequences are SGHTA and FQGNSA. CDR3 DNA sequence: TGTGCCAGCAGCGAAACACCGAACAGGGGAATTTCGTCCTACGAGCAGTACTTC. This codes for CASSETPNRGISSYEQYF.

The chain has TRBV9 and TRBJ1-4; 7 bases line up with TRBD1. V trimming: 3 bases; J trimming: 8 bases; junction bases outside the gene matches: 16. The CDR3 length is 17 residues. Germline V lookup: CDR1 SGDLS, CDR2 YYNGEE. CDR3 coding DNA: TGTGCCAGCAGCGCCTACGATAGGGGGCAGTTCGGAGAAAAACTGTTTTTT. Protein sequence: CASSAYDRGQFGEKLFF.